The 30 T cell receptor beta chains below all came from one sample that was sequenced in a study of blood T cell repertoires in COVID-19. TCRdb keeps only in-frame clones here, not all; method: immunoSEQ multiplex PCR. This sample has nearly 350,000 clones; more than 75% occur once, and the top ten carry approximately 0.93%. Material: PBMCs or T cells enriched from blood (not recorded which). These receptors all come from a woman in her twenties or thirties who had recovered from COVID-19.

The chain has TRBV30 and TRBJ2-7; 7 bases agree with TRBD2. V lost 2 bases to trimming and J lost 3 bases; unmatched junction nucleotides: 4. CDR3 size: 13 residues. The germline V gene encodes CDR1 GTSNPN and CDR2 SVGIG (reference sequence). The CDR3 DNA reads as TGTGCCTGGAGTTCGGGGGGAGTCTACGAGCAGTACTTC. It yields the protein CAWSSGGVYEQYF.

This chain links TRBV5-4 with TRBJ2-3; 9 nucleotides agree with TRBD1. The V gene's germline CDR1 is SGHNT and CDR2 YYREEE (reference sequence). Trimming took 4 bases from V and 2 from J; bases not matched to a gene: 8. This CDR3 spans 16 amino acids. This CDR3 is CASSGKTGGVTDTQYF. CDR3 nucleotide sequence: TGTGCCAGCAGCGGCAAGACAGGGGGGGTCACAGATACGCAGTATTTT.

The chain carries TRBV18 and TRBJ1-2; D is uncertain. Trimming cost V 0 bases and J 2 bases, with 13 bases left between them. Germline CDR1 is KGHSH and CDR2 is LQKENI. The CDR3 is 16 amino acids. The CDR3 sequence is CASSPPSRGRNYGYTF. The DNA of the CDR3 is TGTGCCAGCTCACCACCGAGCAGAGGGCGGAACTATGGCTACACCTTC.

The rearrangement links TRBV4-1 to TRBJ1-6; D remains ambiguous. Looked up from germline, CDR1 is MGHRA and CDR2 is YSYEKL. The CDR3 consists of 18 residues. Trimming removed 4 bases at V and 4 bases at J, with 20 bases between. CDR3 DNA: TGCGCCAGCAGCCTCCCCCCGAGGGAGGGCGGATATAATTCACCCCTCCACTTT. It specifies CASSLPPREGGYNSPLHF.

This chain connects TRBV28 to TRBJ1-5; possibly TRBD1 for D (5 bases). In germline, CDR1 is MDHEN, CDR2 SYDVKM. V gave up 8 bases and J gave up 0 bases, with 14 bases separating them. This CDR3 region has 15 residues. CDR3 amino acids: CASRGLNYSNQPQHF. CDR3 nucleotides: TGTGCCAGCCGGGGACTAAACTATAGCAATCAGCCCCAGCATTTT.

The rearrangement joins TRBV5-1 to TRBJ1-5; 10 bases are shared with TRBD1. CDR1 SGHRS and CDR2 YFSETQ come from the germline V gene. The CDR3 is 16 residues long. V lost 4 bases to trimming and J lost 2 bases; unmatched junction nucleotides: 6. CDR3 bases: TGCGCCAGCAGCCAGGATGGGACAGGGGGCAATCAGCCCCAGCATTTT. This gives the protein CASSQDGTGGNQPQHF.

V gene TRBV28 combines with J gene TRBJ2-5; D perhaps matches TRBD1 (5 bases). Germline CDR1 is MDHEN and CDR2 is SYDVKM. The CDR3 consists of 15 residues. V was clipped by 5 bases and J by 2 bases, with 15 bases between them. The CDR3: CASSPQGRLQETQYF. The CDR3 DNA reads TGTGCCAGCAGTCCTCAGGGCAGGCTTCAAGAGACCCAGTACTTC.

The chain uses TRBV5-1 and TRBJ2-2, with D perhaps matching TRBD2 (6 bases). V lost 2 bases and J 0 bases, leaving 11 bases between the germline ends. CDR3 size: 16 residues. Germline V gene sequence: CDR1 SGHRS, CDR2 YFSETQ. The CDR3 sequence: CASSFGGNANTGELFF. The CDR3 DNA sequence: TGCGCCAGCAGCTTTGGAGGGAACGCGAACACCGGGGAGCTGTTTTTT.

The chain recombines TRBV7-9 with TRBJ1-1; 8 nucleotides match TRBD1. Germline V gene sequence: CDR1 SEHNR, CDR2 FQNEAQ (reference sequence). V was clipped by 4 bases and J by 2 bases; unmatched bases: 15. The CDR3 covers 18 residues. The CDR3 reads CASSSKAAQGARNTEAFF. CDR3 DNA sequence: TGTGCCAGCAGCTCCAAAGCAGCCCAGGGGGCACGAAACACTGAAGCTTTCTTT.

This chain uses TRBV5-1 with TRBJ1-1; D is unclear. The CDR3 extends over 17 amino acids. Trimming took 7 bases from V and 4 from J, leaving 26 bases between them. The germline gives CDR1 SGHRS, CDR2 YFSETQ. CDR3 sequence (DNA): TGCGCCAGCTCTCCGATAGCCGTAGGAGCTTTGGGCACTGAAGCTTTCTTT. It encodes CASSPIAVGALGTEAFF.

This clone was counted only a few times. The V gene is TRBV28, the J gene TRBJ1-3; D ambiguous. This CDR3 is built from 18 residues. Trimming removed 7 bases from V and 0 bases from J, with 22 bases in between. The V gene's germline CDR1 is MDHEN and CDR2 SYDVKM. This chain's CDR3 is CASNTPQREGLSGNTIYF. In DNA form, the CDR3 reads TGTGCCAGCAACACCCCCCAGCGCGAGGGCCTCTCTGGAAACACCATATATTTT.

The chain is built from TRBV28 and TRBJ2-5; 8 nucleotides line up with TRBD1. The CDR3 extends over 15 amino acids. The germline V gene encodes CDR1 MDHEN and CDR2 SYDVKM. V dropped 4 bases and J dropped 6; count of bases not matched to a gene: 10. The CDR3 coding sequence is TGTGCCAGCAGTTCGGGGGTAGGGGACAGGAAGACCCAGTACTTC. It translates to CASSSGVGDRKTQYF.

The chain carries TRBV7-9 and TRBJ2-7; the match to TRBD1 covers 10 bases. Germline V gives CDR1 SEHNR, CDR2 FQNEAQ (reference sequence). This CDR3 contains 12 residues. V was pared by 5 bases and J by 9 bases, with 4 bases of the junction left unmatched. CDR3 nucleotides: TGTGCCAGCAGCCCTGACAGGGGGCTGCAGTACTTC. Residues: CASSPDRGLQYF. Full variable domain (outside the CDR3, taken from reference TRBV7-9 and TRBJ2-7): DTGVSQNPRHKITKRGQNVTFRCDPISEHNRLYWYRQTLGQGPEFLTYFQNEAQLEKSRLLSDRFSAERPKGSFSTLEIQRTEQGDSAMYLCASSPDRGLQYFGPGTRLTVT.

For the CDR3, the DNA is TGTGCCAGCAGTCCCGGTGGGCTCTCAGATACGCAGTATTTT. Protein sequence: CASSPGGLSDTQYF. The chain joins TRBV6-5 to TRBJ2-3; D gene unclear. Germline lookup yields CDR1 MNHEY and CDR2 SVGAGI. The V end was cut by 5 bases, the J end by 4 bases, with 13 bases between. This CDR3 spans 14 amino acids.

The chain uses TRBV12-3 or TRBV12-4 and TRBJ1-4, with D unclear. The length of the CDR3 is 13 residues. V lost 6 bases, J lost 5 bases, and 10 bases lay in between. DNA for the CDR3: TGTGCCAGCAGACCGGCTAGGAATGAAAAACTGTTTTTT. Amino acid sequence: CASRPARNEKLFF.

The rearrangement uses TRBV7-9 and TRBJ2-5; TRBD2 aligns across 12 bases. Germline V gives CDR1 SEHNR, CDR2 FQNEAQ (reference sequence). The V segment lost 3 bases and the J segment 5 bases; nucleotides outside the gene matches: 4. This CDR3 is 15 amino acids long. As DNA, the CDR3 is TGTGCCAGCAGCTTCCTAGCGGGGGGGCTCGAGACCCAGTACTTC. Its protein is CASSFLAGGLETQYF.

This chain joins TRBV29-1 and TRBJ2-5; the D gene is possibly TRBD1 (5 bases). The germline V gene encodes CDR1 SQVTM and CDR2 ANQGSEA. This CDR3 spans 12 amino acids. V was trimmed by 5 bases and J by 5 bases, leaving 12 bases between them. Here the CDR3 reads CSVLKGWETQYF. CDR3 nucleotide sequence: TGCAGCGTTCTTAAGGGGTGGGAGACCCAGTACTTC.

The chain employs TRBV29-1 and TRBJ1-1, with 7 positions matching TRBD1. In germline, CDR1 is SQVTM, CDR2 ANQGSEA. With 6 bases clipped from V and 6 bases from J, the junction kept 10 bases outside the gene matches. CDR3 length equals 13 residues. In DNA form, the CDR3 reads TGCAGCGTGGACCCTAGTGGACAGGCTGAAGCTTTCTTT. Translation gives CSVDPSGQAEAFF.

This clone was detected once. This chain links TRBV2 with TRBJ1-1, with 10 bases aligning to TRBD1. The germline CDR1 and CDR2 sequences are SNHLY and FYNNEI. The trim removed 5 bases at V and 2 bases at J, leaving 5 bases unmatched. The CDR3 has 15 residues. This CDR3 is CASSSGTGVNTEAFF. The CDR3 DNA sequence: TGTGCCAGCAGTTCGGGGACAGGGGTTAACACTGAAGCTTTCTTT.

The gene calls are TRBV24-1 and TRBJ2-7; 7 positions match TRBD1. Losses at the gene ends were 4 bases for V and 3 bases for J; bases not matched to a gene: 5. The length of the CDR3 is 14 residues. Germline-derived CDR1 and CDR2 are KGHDR and SFDVKD. Here the CDR3 DNA reads TGTGCCACCAGTGACTCGGACAGGTACTACGAGCAGTACTTC. Amino acid sequence: CATSDSDRYYEQYF.

This clone was recorded a few times. The rearrangement uses TRBV9 and TRBJ2-3; maybe TRBD2 (6 bases). Germline V gene sequence: CDR1 SGDLS, CDR2 YYNGEE. Deletions cut 2 bases from V and 4 bases from J, with 8 bases between. CDR3 size: 13 residues. The CDR3 sequence is CASSVGGADTQYF. The CDR3 nucleotides are TGTGCCAGCAGCGTGGGGGGTGCAGATACGCAGTATTTT. The variable domain in full, with the rest retrieved from reference TRBV9 and TRBJ2-3, is DSGVTQTPKHLITATGQRVTLRCSPRSGDLSVYWYQQSLDQGLQFLIQYYNGEERAKGNILERFSAQQFPDLHSELNLSSLELGDSALYFCASSVGGADTQYFGPGTRLTVL.

This chain uses TRBV3-1 (or the pseudogene TRBV3-2) with TRBJ2-1; 9 bases map to TRBD2. CDR3 length: 16 amino acids. V trimming: 1 base; J trimming: 9 bases; junction bases outside the gene matches: 10. Per the germline V gene, CDR1 is LGHDT and CDR2 is YNNKEL (reference sequence). Here the CDR3 DNA reads TGTGCCAGCAGCCAAGGGAAGCGGGGGGCCCTCGGTGAGCAGTTCTTC. This encodes CASSQGKRGALGEQFF.

This clone was observed a handful of times. The chain links TRBV5-6 to TRBJ2-7; 9 bases align to TRBD1. Trimming took 6 bases from V and 0 from J; bases not matched to a gene: 10. The CDR3 sequence is 16 residues long. Germline CDR1 and CDR2: SGHDT and YYEEEE. CDR3 in amino acids: CASTHDRGESSYEQYF. The CDR3 bases are TGTGCCAGCACCCATGACAGGGGGGAAAGCTCCTACGAGCAGTACTTC. Together with reference TRBV5-6 and TRBJ2-7, the CDR3 gives the full variable domain: DAGVTQSPTHLIKTRGQQVTLRCSPKSGHDTVSWYQQALGQGPQFIFQYYEEEERQRGNFPDRFSGHQFPNYSSELNVNALLLGDSALYLCASTHDRGESSYEQYFGPGTRLTVT.

V usage is TRBV27 and J usage is TRBJ2-7, with TRBD1 as a possible D gene (5 bases). Germline CDR1 reads MNHEY; CDR2 reads SMNVEV (reference sequence). Trimming took off 5 bases at V and 2 bases at J, with 13 bases between the two ends. The CDR3 totals 14 residues. The CDR3 DNA reads as TGTGCCAGCAGTCCCCGACAGAAGCCCTACGAGCAGTACTTC. Amino acids: CASSPRQKPYEQYF.

The chain couples TRBV19 to TRBJ2-7; the D gene is possibly TRBD2 (6 bases). From germline, CDR1 is LNHDA and CDR2 SQIVND (reference sequence). V was pared by 0 bases and J by 2 bases, with 11 bases between. The CDR3 runs 15 residues. The CDR3 nucleotides read TGTGCCAGTAGTATAGAAACGGGAGTCACCTACGAGCAGTACTTC. This gives the protein CASSIETGVTYEQYF.

This clone was picked up many times. V usage is TRBV27 and J usage is TRBJ1-1, with 8 bases identical to TRBD1. Germline assignment: CDR1 MNHEY and CDR2 SMNVEV (reference sequence). J gave up 11 bases and V 6 bases, and 11 bases lay outside the gene matches. This CDR3 contains 13 residues. CDR3 residues: CASSQTGAVEAFF. CDR3 coding DNA: TGTGCCAGCAGCCAGACAGGGGCAGTAGAGGCTTTCTTT.

DNA of the CDR3: TGTGCCAGCAGCTTGGCCAGGCAGAACTATGGCTACACCTTC. This translates into CASSLARQNYGYTF. This chain connects TRBV5-4 to TRBJ1-2; no clear D. V was clipped by 0 bases and J by 2 bases, with 8 bases between them. In germline, CDR1 is SGHNT, CDR2 YYREEE (reference sequence). The CDR3 is 14 amino acids.

The chain carries TRBV9 and TRBJ1-1; 12 nucleotides match TRBD1. CDR3 size: 15 residues. The germline gives CDR1 SGDLS, CDR2 YYNGEE. V gave up 0 bases and J gave up 3 bases; unmatched junction bases: 0. The CDR3 DNA follows: TGTGCCAGCAGCGTAGGGGACAGGGGGCACACTGAAGCTTTCTTT. It yields the protein CASSVGDRGHTEAFF.

The V gene is TRBV28, the J gene TRBJ2-3, with 14 positions matching TRBD2. V dropped 2 bases and J dropped 4; count of bases not matched to a gene: 11. Germline V gene sequence: CDR1 MDHEN, CDR2 SYDVKM. This CDR3 contains 19 residues. As DNA, the CDR3 is TGTGCCAGCAGTTTAAATGCGGGGACTAGCGGGGGTTCACCAGATACGCAGTATTTT. Translating it yields CASSLNAGTSGGSPDTQYF. The full variable domain, rest sourced from reference TRBV28 and TRBJ2-3, is DVKVTQSSRYLVKRTGEKVFLECVQDMDHENMFWYRQDPGLGLRLIYFSYDVKMKEKGDIPEGYSVSREKKERFSLILESASTNQTSMYLCASSLNAGTSGGSPDTQYFGPGTRLTVL.

The chain carries TRBV5-4 and TRBJ2-2; tentative D call: TRBD1 (6 bases). CDR1 SGHNT and CDR2 YYREEE come from the germline V gene (reference sequence). The CDR3 runs to 15 residues. V lost 0 bases and J lost 1, with 7 bases in between. In nucleotides, the CDR3 is TGTGCCAGCAGCTTGGCGACAGGGAACACCGGGGAGCTGTTTTTT. Translation gives CASSLATGNTGELFF.